Following are 4 T cell receptor beta chains from one sample sequenced in a study of Ad26.COV2.S vaccination and SARS-CoV-2 variants. Treatment denoted: about 20 received Ad26.COV2.S at low or high dose, single or two shots; several received placebo; per-sample allocation not given. Sampling happened 63 days after the first vaccine or placebo injection. TCRdb's copy holds only in-frame clones and misses some; the assay was immunoSEQ multiplex PCR. Among about 350,000 clones listed, about 87% were seen once. Specimen: peripheral blood, collected in a trial of Ad26.COV2.S vaccine versus placebo. The source of these receptors is a person between 18 and 60 years old who received the Ad26.COV2.S COVID-19 vaccine or a placebo.

This clone was seen just once. This chain joins TRBV7-6 and TRBJ2-7; TRBD1 matches 9 bases. V was clipped by 5 bases and J by 3 bases; unmatched bases: 8. Looked up from germline, CDR1 is SGHVS and CDR2 is FNYEAQ. This CDR3 region has 15 residues. The CDR3 bases are TGTGCCAGCAGCGAATCGACAGGGGGGGTCTACGAGCAGTACTTC. Amino acid sequence: CASSESTGGVYEQYF. The full variable domain, with the rest looked up from reference TRBV7-6 and TRBJ2-7, is GAGVSQSPRYKVTKRGQDVALRCDPISGHVSLYWYRQALGQGPEFLTYFNYEAQQDKSGLPNDRFSAERPEGSISTLTIQRTEQRDSAMYRCASSESTGGVYEQYFGPGTRLTVT.

The rearrangement links TRBV6-1 to TRBJ2-3; perhaps TRBD1 as D (6 bases). Germline CDR1 and CDR2: MNHNS and SASEGT. V lost 3 bases and J lost 6, with 13 bases in between. CDR3 size: 14 residues. The CDR3 reads CASSDRQVVDTQYF. The DNA for the CDR3 is TGTGCCAGCAGTGACCGACAGGTTGTGGATACGCAGTATTTT.

The chain combines TRBV27 with TRBJ2-7; TRBD2 matches at 10 bases. Unmatched junction bases numbered 10, after V lost 2 bases and J lost 6 bases. The CDR3 is 16 amino acids. The germline V gene has CDR1 MNHEY and CDR2 SMNVEV (reference sequence). CDR3 sequence reads: CASSLVWLAGEGEQYF. In nucleotides, the CDR3 is TGTGCCAGCAGTTTAGTGTGGCTAGCGGGAGAAGGCGAGCAGTACTTC.

The V and J genes are TRBV7-2 and TRBJ2-1, with D possibly matching TRBD1 (5 bases). The germline V gene has CDR1 SGHTA and CDR2 FQGNSA. V was clipped by 5 bases and J by 6 bases, with 14 bases between them. The CDR3 runs 14 residues. This chain's CDR3 is CASSPNSGFNEQFF. For the CDR3, the DNA is TGTGCCAGCAGCCCGAATTCAGGGTTCAATGAGCAGTTCTTC. Full variable domain (outside the CDR3, taken from reference TRBV7-2 and TRBJ2-1): GAGVSQSPSNKVTEKGKDVELRCDPISGHTALYWYRQSLGQGLEFLIYFQGNSAPDKSGLPSDRFSAERTGGSVSTLTIQRTQQEDSAVYLCASSPNSGFNEQFFGPGTRLTVL.